This TCR beta chain was captured by sequencing in a study of CD8+ T cells in alopecia areata. Study background: People stayed on tofacitinib for 6 to 18 months, then stopped the drug for 6 months.

This clone was seen only once. The treatment here: oral pan-JAK inhibitor, 5-10 mg twice daily. Both CD4+ and CD8+ T cells were separated by sorting PBMCs. V was pared by 1 base and J by 4 bases, with 8 bases of the junction left unmatched. Germline V lookup: CDR1 SGDLS, CDR2 YYNGEE. This CDR3 is 18 amino acids long. RNA was extracted and reverse transcribed into cDNA as the sequencing template. Using immunoSEQ multiplex PCR, the repertoire was profiled, and TCRdb retains in-frame clones only, with some absent. The sample lists about 87,000 clones; about 70% were seen once. The V and J genes are TRBV9 and TRBJ2-2; 12 nucleotides match TRBD2. The receptor comes from a human donor with alopecia areata. The sequencing here drew on CD8+ T cells sorted from blood, taken at week 44, from a patient treated with tofacitinib. The DNA of the CDR3 is TGTGCCAGCAGCGTAAACCCTAGCGGGGGGGCCATCACCGGGGAGCTGTTTTTT. Its translation: CASSVNPSGGAITGELFF.